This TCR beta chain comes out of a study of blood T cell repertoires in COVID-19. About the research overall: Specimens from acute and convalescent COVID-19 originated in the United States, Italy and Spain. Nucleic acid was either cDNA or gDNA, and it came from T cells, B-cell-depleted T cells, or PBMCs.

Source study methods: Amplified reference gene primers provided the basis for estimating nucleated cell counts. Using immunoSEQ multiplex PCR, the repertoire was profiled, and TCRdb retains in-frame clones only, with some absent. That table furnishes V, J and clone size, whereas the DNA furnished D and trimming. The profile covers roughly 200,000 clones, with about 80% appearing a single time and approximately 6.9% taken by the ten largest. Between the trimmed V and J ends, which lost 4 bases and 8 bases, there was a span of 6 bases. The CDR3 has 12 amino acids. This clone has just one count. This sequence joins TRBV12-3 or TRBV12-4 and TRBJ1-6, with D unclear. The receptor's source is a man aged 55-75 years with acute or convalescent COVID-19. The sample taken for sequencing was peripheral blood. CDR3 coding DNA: TGTGCCAGCAGTTCGTCCTATTCACCCCTCCACTTT. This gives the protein CASSSSYSPLHF.